The clone carrying this TCR beta chain was detected once. This sample is part of a study of blood T cell repertoires in COVID-19. Overall study: Samples taken during acute and convalescent COVID-19 were collected in the United States, Italy and Spain.

This CDR3 comprises 17 residues. Germline V gene sequence: CDR1 SGHDN, CDR2 FVKESK. Trimming stripped 3 bases from V and 2 bases from J, with 14 bases between. The authors' processing: From reference gene primer amplification, estimates of nucleated cell counts were derived. The table came from immunoSEQ multiplex PCR; TCRdb's copy has only in-frame clones and leaves some out. For V, J and clone size, that table is used; D and trimming come from the DNA. The table has around 620,000 clones, approximately 90% seen once; the top ten hold more than 0.25%. Sequenced sample: peripheral blood. The origin of this receptor is a woman aged 18-35 years with acute or convalescent COVID-19. This rearrangement joins TRBV14 to TRBJ1-6; possibly TRBD1 for D (6 bases). CDR3 residues: CASSHVQGSAYNSPLHF. CDR3 nucleotide sequence: TGTGCCAGCAGCCATGTCCAGGGGAGTGCCTATAATTCACCCCTCCACTTT.